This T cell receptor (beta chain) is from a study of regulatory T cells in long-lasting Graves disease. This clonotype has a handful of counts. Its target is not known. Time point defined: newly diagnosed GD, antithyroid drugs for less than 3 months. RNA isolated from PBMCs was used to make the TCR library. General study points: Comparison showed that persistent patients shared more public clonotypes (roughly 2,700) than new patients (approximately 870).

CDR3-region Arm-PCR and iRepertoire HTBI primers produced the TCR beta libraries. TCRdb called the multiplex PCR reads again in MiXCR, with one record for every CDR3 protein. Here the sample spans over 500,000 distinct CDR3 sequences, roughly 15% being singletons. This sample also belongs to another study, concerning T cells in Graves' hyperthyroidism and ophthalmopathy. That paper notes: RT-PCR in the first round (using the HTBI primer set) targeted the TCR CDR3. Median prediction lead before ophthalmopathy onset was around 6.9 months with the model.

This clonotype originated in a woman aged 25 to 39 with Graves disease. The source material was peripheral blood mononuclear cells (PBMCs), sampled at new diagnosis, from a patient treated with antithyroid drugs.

The CDR3 DNA reads as TGTGCCAGCAGTGAGGGGGACATAACCACCTACGAGCAGTACTTC. This gives the protein CASSEGDITTYEQYF. The chain recombines TRBV27 with TRBJ2-7; TRBD1 is a possible D gene (6 bases). The germline V gene encodes CDR1 MNHEY and CDR2 SMNVEV (reference sequence). The CDR3 has 15 amino acids. Trimming left V 5 bases short and J 2 bases short, with 16 bases between.